These 25 T cell receptor beta chains were sequenced from one sample in a study of blood T cell repertoires in COVID-19. Using immunoSEQ multiplex PCR, the repertoire was profiled, and TCRdb retains in-frame clones only, with some absent. Of some 170,000 clones in the sample, around 80% were seen once. The sequenced sample was PBMCs or T cells enriched from blood (not recorded which). The source of these receptors is a middle-aged man who had recovered from COVID-19.

V usage is TRBV27 and J usage is TRBJ2-7; 8 bases line up with TRBD1. Losses at the gene ends were 6 bases for V and 1 base for J; bases not matched to a gene: 14. Germline loops: CDR1 MNHEY, CDR2 SMNVEV (reference sequence). This CDR3 has 17 amino acids. The CDR3 DNA reads as TGTGCCAGCAGCCCACTCTATGGGACAGGCTTTTCCTACGAGCAGTACTTC. This sequence encodes CASSPLYGTGFSYEQYF.

The rearrangement joins TRBV27 to TRBJ2-5, with a tentative D call TRBD1 (5 bases). The V end was cut by 4 bases, the J end by 3 bases, with 12 bases between. Germline CDR1 MNHEY, CDR2 SMNVEV (reference sequence). The length of the CDR3 is 14 residues. CDR3 in DNA: TGTGCCAGCAGTTCCACCTGGGGCGAAGAGACCCAGTACTTC. Translation gives CASSSTWGEETQYF.

The V gene is TRBV5-4, the J gene TRBJ2-5, with D perhaps TRBD1 (6 bases). Germline loops: CDR1 SGHNT, CDR2 YYREEE (reference sequence). V was trimmed by 3 bases and J by 1 base, leaving 13 bases between them. The CDR3 totals 15 residues. DNA for the CDR3: TGTGCCAGCAGCTCTATAGGGGGATTCCAAGAGACCCAGTACTTC. It translates to CASSSIGGFQETQYF.

This clone occurred once. The chain carries TRBV6-5 and TRBJ1-3, with D uncertain. V was shortened by 7 bases and J by 1 base, with 8 bases between the two germline ends. The CDR3 spans 13 residues. Germline values: CDR1 MNHEY, CDR2 SVGAGI. This chain's CDR3 is CASTRTSGNTIYF. CDR3 coding DNA: TGTGCCAGCACCCGGACTTCTGGAAACACCATATATTTT.

The J gene is TRBJ2-1, the V gene TRBV5-1; tentative D call: TRBD2 (5 bases). CDR1 SGHRS and CDR2 YFSETQ come from the germline V gene. The ends were cut back, 4 bases at V and 7 bases at J, with 18 bases in the middle. This CDR3 comprises 15 residues. This CDR3 is CASSPGMISSNEQFF. In DNA form, the CDR3 reads TGCGCCAGCAGCCCCGGGATGATAAGTTCGAATGAGCAGTTCTTC.

This clone occurred a few times. This chain connects TRBV7-2 to TRBJ1-5; tentative D call: TRBD1 (5 bases). The CDR3 is 16 amino acids. V gave up 5 bases and J gave up 2 bases, with 16 bases separating them. Germline V gives CDR1 SGHTA, CDR2 FQGNSA. The CDR3 protein is CASSPRGGSGNQPQHF. The CDR3 DNA reads TGTGCCAGCAGCCCCCGCGGGGGTTCGGGCAATCAGCCCCAGCATTTT.

The chain uses TRBV6-1 and TRBJ1-1; D is unclear. This CDR3 contains 16 residues. In germline, CDR1 is MNHNS, CDR2 SASEGT. The ends were cut back, 0 bases at V and 2 bases at J, with 13 bases in the middle. The CDR3 bases are TGTGCCAGCAGTGAAGCAGGCGGAGTGATTAACACTGAAGCTTTCTTT. Protein: CASSEAGGVINTEAFF.

The chain is built from TRBV5-1 and TRBJ1-4; the D is unclear. V was shortened by 0 bases and J by 0 bases, with 12 bases between the two germline ends. Germline CDR1 reads SGHRS; CDR2 reads YFSETQ. The CDR3 loop spans 17 amino acids. The CDR3 DNA is TGCGCCAGCAGCTTGGCTCCGGGCGGGGCAACTAATGAAAAACTGTTTTTT. Translation gives CASSLAPGGATNEKLFF.

This clone was seen a handful of times. The V and J genes are TRBV7-3 and TRBJ1-1; perhaps TRBD1 as D (6 bases). The CDR3 sequence is 15 residues long. CDR1 is SGHTA, CDR2 FQGTGA, per germline. Trimming cost V 2 bases and J 5 bases, with 15 bases left between them. CDR3: CASSLYPTGKTEAFF. DNA of the CDR3: TGTGCCAGCAGCTTATACCCCACAGGGAAGACTGAAGCTTTCTTT.

For the CDR3, the DNA is TGTGCCAGCAGCGCCTTAATCCGGGACTCCCGAGGAGGTGGTACGCAGTATTTT. The encoded protein is CASSALIRDSRGGGTQYF. The chain carries TRBV9 and TRBJ2-3; D might be TRBD2 (6 bases). Trimming pared 3 bases from V and 8 bases from J, leaving 28 bases between. CDR3 size: 18 residues. Per the germline V gene, CDR1 is SGDLS and CDR2 is YYNGEE.

The chain uses TRBV2 and TRBJ1-2; 7 nucleotides align to TRBD1. The V gene end was trimmed by 4 bases and the J gene end by 4 bases; junction bases not matched to a gene: 9. The germline gives CDR1 SNHLY, CDR2 FYNNEI. The CDR3 has 15 amino acids. In DNA, the CDR3 is TGTGCCAGCAGTGTAGGCGGGACAGCTACCTATGGCTACACCTTC. Its protein is CASSVGGTATYGYTF.

The rearrangement links TRBV4-1 to TRBJ2-3; D gene uncertain. V lost 0 bases, J lost 6 bases, and 4 bases lay in between. Germline CDR1 and CDR2: MGHRA and YSYEKL. The CDR3 extends over 12 amino acids. CDR3 nucleotides: TGCGCCAGCAGCCAAGATCTGGATACGCAGTATTTT. Translating it yields CASSQDLDTQYF.

This clone was seen only a few times. This chain uses TRBV6-1 with TRBJ1-1; D call uncertain. The CDR3 is made up of 13 amino acids. Per germline, CDR1 MNHNS and CDR2 SASEGT. V lost 2 bases and J 6 bases, leaving 10 bases between the germline ends. This chain's CDR3 is CASSESWRPEAFF. Here the CDR3 DNA reads TGTGCCAGCAGTGAATCTTGGAGGCCTGAAGCTTTCTTT.

Of note for this clone: Other DNA sequences from this sample encode an identical CDR3 as well. The V call is TRBV7-9, the J call TRBJ2-5; perhaps TRBD2 as D (6 bases). The CDR3 loop spans 14 amino acids. V was trimmed by 0 bases and J by 2 bases, leaving 7 bases between them. Germline V gene sequence: CDR1 SEHNR, CDR2 FQNEAQ (reference sequence). Written as DNA, the CDR3 is TGTGCCAGCAGCTTAGCTGGGGGGCAAGAGACCCAGTACTTC. Protein: CASSLAGGQETQYF. Together with reference TRBV7-9 and TRBJ2-5, the CDR3 gives the full variable domain: DTGVSQNPRHKITKRGQNVTFRCDPISEHNRLYWYRQTLGQGPEFLTYFQNEAQLEKSRLLSDRFSAERPKGSFSTLEIQRTEQGDSAMYLCASSLAGGQETQYFGPGTRLLVL.

The chain has TRBV3-1 (or the pseudogene TRBV3-2) and TRBJ2-1; the D gene is possibly TRBD2 (5 bases). Germline values: CDR1 LGHDT, CDR2 YNNKEL (reference sequence). This CDR3 has 16 residues. V lost 0 bases to trimming and J lost 5 bases, with 14 bases between them. The CDR3 nucleotides read TGTGCCAGCAGCCAAGACAAGGGATGGCGGGACAATGAGCAGTTCTTC. Protein sequence: CASSQDKGWRDNEQFF.

V usage is TRBV6-4 and J usage is TRBJ2-3, with 8 nucleotides matching TRBD2. CDR3 size: 15 residues. From germline, CDR1 is MRHNA and CDR2 SNTAGT. The ends lost 8 bases at V and 2 bases at J; junction bases unmatched: 9. The CDR3 region is CASRPGLGSTDTQYF. CDR3 coding DNA: TGTGCCAGCCGACCGGGACTAGGATCCACAGATACGCAGTATTTT.

V is TRBV5-4 and J is TRBJ1-2, with D uncertain. The CDR3 runs 14 residues. The V gene's germline CDR1 is SGHNT and CDR2 YYREEE (reference sequence). Trimming left V 2 bases short and J 5 bases short, with 13 bases between. Here the CDR3 reads CASSFRGVSYGYTF. In DNA form, the CDR3 reads TGTGCCAGCAGCTTCCGGGGAGTTTCGTATGGCTACACCTTC. Filled out from reference TRBV5-4 and TRBJ1-2, the complete variable domain reads ETGVTQSPTHLIKTRGQQVTLRCSSQSGHNTVSWYQQALGQGPQFIFQYYREEENGRGNFPPRFSGLQFPNYSSELNVNALELDDSALYLCASSFRGVSYGYTFGSGTRLTVV.

This rearrangement joins TRBV5-1 to TRBJ2-7; a weak D match, TRBD1 (6 bases). The germline V gene encodes CDR1 SGHRS and CDR2 YFSETQ. The CDR3 runs to 14 residues. The V gene lost 4 bases and the J gene lost 0 bases, with 11 bases spanning the gap. This CDR3 is CASSQGPSSYEQYV. The CDR3 nucleotides are TGCGCCAGCAGCCAGGGGCCGAGCTCCTACGAGCAGTACGTC.

This chain uses TRBV12-1 with TRBJ2-7; the table gives TRBD1 as D, unverified against the DNA. TRBV12-1 is reported as a pseudogene. The CDR3 runs 17 residues. The CDR3 sequence is CASSPCHGTGAPYEQYV. The CDR3 DNA follows: TGTGCCAGCAGCCCCTGTCATGGGACAGGGGCCCCCTACGAGCAGTACGTC.

The rearrangement joins TRBV6-1 to TRBJ2-7, with D tentatively TRBD1 (6 bases). This CDR3 spans 15 amino acids. Germline V gene data show CDR1 as MNHNS and CDR2 as SASEGT. The CDR3 sequence is CASSEQDRISHEQYV. CDR3 DNA sequence: TGTGCCAGCAGTGAACAAGACAGGATCTCCCACGAGCAGTACGTC.

The chain couples TRBV4-1 to TRBJ2-2, with TRBD1 matching over 11 bases. Per the germline V gene, CDR1 is MGHRA and CDR2 is YSYEKL. V dropped 4 bases and J dropped 6; count of bases not matched to a gene: 10. The length of the CDR3 is 17 residues. CDR3 loop: CASSPDRGRSRAGELFF. As DNA, the CDR3 is TGCGCCAGCAGCCCGGACAGGGGGCGCAGTAGGGCCGGGGAGCTGTTTTTT.

The V and J genes are TRBV19 and TRBJ2-7; 10 bases line up with TRBD1. V lost 3 bases, J lost 2 bases, and 4 bases stayed unmatched. The CDR3 is made up of 15 amino acids. From germline, CDR1 is LNHDA and CDR2 SQIVND (reference sequence). The DNA of the CDR3 is TGTGCCAGTAGTATTAAGGGGACAGGGGCCTACGAGCAGTACTTC. Protein product: CASSIKGTGAYEQYF.

The rearrangement joins TRBV19 to TRBJ1-1, with 10 bases lining up with TRBD1. The CDR3 runs 18 residues. The germline V gene encodes CDR1 LNHDA and CDR2 SQIVND (reference sequence). V trimming: 4 bases; J trimming: 4 bases; junction bases outside the gene matches: 15. CDR3 in amino acids: CASSNGFMGQGFGTEAFF. In DNA, the CDR3 is TGTGCCAGTAGTAACGGCTTTATGGGACAGGGGTTTGGCACTGAAGCTTTCTTT. The full variable domain, with the rest looked up from reference TRBV19 and TRBJ1-1, is DGGITQSPKYLFRKEGQNVTLSCEQNLNHDAMYWYRQDPGQGLRLIYYSQIVNDFQKGDIAEGYSVSREKKESFPLTVTSAQKNPTAFYLCASSNGFMGQGFGTEAFFGQGTRLTVV.

The V gene is TRBV2, the J gene TRBJ2-5; tentative D call: TRBD2 (6 bases). The CDR3 totals 12 residues. V was cut by 7 bases and J by 4 bases, with 10 bases left in between. CDR1 and CDR2 (germline): SNHLY, FYNNEI. This CDR3 is CASKPGRETQYF. CDR3 DNA sequence: TGTGCCAGCAAGCCCGGGAGAGAGACCCAGTACTTC.

V gene TRBV10-3 combines with J gene TRBJ1-2; 7 nucleotides match TRBD1. The trim removed 6 bases at V and 8 bases at J, leaving 12 bases unmatched. Germline CDR1 ENHRY, CDR2 SYGVKD. CDR3 size: 14 residues. The CDR3 bases are TGTGCCATCAGCCCTCCAGAGGGGGCGGGAGGCTACACCTTC. It is translated as CAISPPEGAGGYTF.